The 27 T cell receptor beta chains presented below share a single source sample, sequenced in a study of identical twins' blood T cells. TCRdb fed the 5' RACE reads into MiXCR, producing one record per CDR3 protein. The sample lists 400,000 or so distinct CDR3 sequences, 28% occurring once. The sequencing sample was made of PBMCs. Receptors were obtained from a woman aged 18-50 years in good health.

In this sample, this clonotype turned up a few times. The CDR3 here is CASSILAGAWNEQFF. The CDR3 DNA sequence: TGTGCCAGCAGTATACTAGCGGGAGCTTGGAATGAGCAGTTCTTC. The chain employs TRBV6-5 and TRBJ2-1; TRBD2 agrees at 11 bases. CDR3 length: 15 amino acids. Germline V gene data show CDR1 as MNHEY and CDR2 as SVGAGI. The junction had 7 bases not matched to a gene; V was cut back by 5 bases and J by 7 bases.

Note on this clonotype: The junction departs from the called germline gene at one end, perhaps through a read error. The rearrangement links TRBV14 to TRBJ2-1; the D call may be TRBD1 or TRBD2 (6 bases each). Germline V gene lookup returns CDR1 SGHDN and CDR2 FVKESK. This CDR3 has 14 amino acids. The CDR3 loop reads CASSNGGSYKEQFF. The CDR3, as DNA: TGTGCCAGCAGCAACGGGGGCTCTTACAAAGAGCAGTTCTTC.

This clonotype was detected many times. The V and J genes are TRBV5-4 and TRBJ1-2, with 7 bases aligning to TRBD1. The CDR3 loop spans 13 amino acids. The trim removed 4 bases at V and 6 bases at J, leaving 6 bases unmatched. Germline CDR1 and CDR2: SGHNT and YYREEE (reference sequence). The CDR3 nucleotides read TGTGCCAGCAGCGACTACAGGGGTGATGGCTACACCTTC. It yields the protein CASSDYRGDGYTF.

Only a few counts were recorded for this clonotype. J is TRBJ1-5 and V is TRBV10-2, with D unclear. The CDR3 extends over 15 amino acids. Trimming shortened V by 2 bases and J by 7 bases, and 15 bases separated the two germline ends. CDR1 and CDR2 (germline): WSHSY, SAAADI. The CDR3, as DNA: TGCGCCAGCAGTGAGCACAGAGTGACCCAACAGCCCCAGCATTTT. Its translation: CASSEHRVTQQPQHF.

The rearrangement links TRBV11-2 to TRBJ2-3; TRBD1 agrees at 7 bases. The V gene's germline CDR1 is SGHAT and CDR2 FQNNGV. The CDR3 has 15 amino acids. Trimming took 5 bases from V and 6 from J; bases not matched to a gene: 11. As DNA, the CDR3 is TGTGCCAGCAGCGTCGGACAGGCGCAATTTGATACGCAGTATTTT. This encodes CASSVGQAQFDTQYF. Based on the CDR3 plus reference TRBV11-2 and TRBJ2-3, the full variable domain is EAGVAQSPRYKIIEKRQSVAFWCNPISGHATLYWYQQILGQGPKLLIQFQNNGVVDDSQLPKDRFSAERLKGVDSTLKIQPAKLEDSAVYLCASSVGQAQFDTQYFGPGTRLTVL.

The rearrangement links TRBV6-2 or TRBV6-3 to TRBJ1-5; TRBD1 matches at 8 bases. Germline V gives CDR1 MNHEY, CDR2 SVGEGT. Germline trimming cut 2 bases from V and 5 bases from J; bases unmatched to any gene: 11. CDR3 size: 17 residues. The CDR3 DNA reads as TGTGCCAGCAGTTACACGGTCCGGGACAGGCCCTATCAGCCCCAGCATTTT. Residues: CASSYTVRDRPYQPQHF.

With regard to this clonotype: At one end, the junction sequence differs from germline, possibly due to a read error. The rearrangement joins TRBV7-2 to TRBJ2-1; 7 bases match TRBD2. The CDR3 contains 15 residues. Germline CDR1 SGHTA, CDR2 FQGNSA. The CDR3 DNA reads TGTGCCAGCAGCGGAATCCGGGACTACTACAATGGGCAGTTCTTC. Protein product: CASSGIRDYYNGQFF.

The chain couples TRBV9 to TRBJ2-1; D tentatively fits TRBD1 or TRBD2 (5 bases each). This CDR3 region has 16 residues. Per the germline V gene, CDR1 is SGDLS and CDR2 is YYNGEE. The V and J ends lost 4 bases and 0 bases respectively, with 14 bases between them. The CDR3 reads CASSPHNGTSYNEQFF. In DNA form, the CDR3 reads TGTGCCAGCAGCCCACATAACGGGACCTCCTACAATGAGCAGTTCTTC.

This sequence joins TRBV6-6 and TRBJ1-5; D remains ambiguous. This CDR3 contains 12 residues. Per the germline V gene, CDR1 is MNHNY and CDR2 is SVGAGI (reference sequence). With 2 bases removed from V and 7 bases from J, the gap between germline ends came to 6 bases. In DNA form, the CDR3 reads TGTGCCAGCAGTTACCAGAGACAGCCCCAGCATTTT. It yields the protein CASSYQRQPQHF.

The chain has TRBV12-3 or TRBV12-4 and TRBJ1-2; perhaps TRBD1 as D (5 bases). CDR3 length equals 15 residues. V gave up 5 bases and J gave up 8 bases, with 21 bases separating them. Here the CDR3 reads CASSPRGLPGGGYTF. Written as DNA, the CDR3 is TGTGCCAGCAGTCCAAGGGGACTGCCTGGAGGCGGCTACACCTTC.

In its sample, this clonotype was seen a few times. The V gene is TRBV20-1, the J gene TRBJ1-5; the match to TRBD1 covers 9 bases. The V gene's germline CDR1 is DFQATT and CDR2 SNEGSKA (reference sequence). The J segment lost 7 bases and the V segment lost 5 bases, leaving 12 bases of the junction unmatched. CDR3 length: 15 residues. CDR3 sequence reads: CSAVIRDRVGQPQHF. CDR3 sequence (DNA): TGCAGTGCTGTGATCCGGGACAGGGTCGGGCAGCCCCAGCATTTT.

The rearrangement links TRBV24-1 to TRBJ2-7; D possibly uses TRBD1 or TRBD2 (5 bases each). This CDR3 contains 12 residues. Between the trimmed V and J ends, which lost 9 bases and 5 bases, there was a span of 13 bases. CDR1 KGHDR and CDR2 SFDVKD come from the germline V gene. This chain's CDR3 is CATPGTVHEQYF. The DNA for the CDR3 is TGTGCCACCCCAGGGACCGTCCACGAGCAGTACTTC.

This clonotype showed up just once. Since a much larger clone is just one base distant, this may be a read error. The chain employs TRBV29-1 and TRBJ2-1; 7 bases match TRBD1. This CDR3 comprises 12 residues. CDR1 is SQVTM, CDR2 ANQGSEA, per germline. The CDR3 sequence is CSTGALYNGQFF. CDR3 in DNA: TGCAGCACAGGGGCCCTCTACAATGGGCAGTTCTTC.

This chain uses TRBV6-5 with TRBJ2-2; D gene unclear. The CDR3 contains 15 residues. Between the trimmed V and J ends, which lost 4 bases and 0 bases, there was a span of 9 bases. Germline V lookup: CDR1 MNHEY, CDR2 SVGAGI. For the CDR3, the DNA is TGTGCCAGCAGTTTTGACACTACGAACACCGGGGAGCTGTTTTTT. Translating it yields CASSFDTTNTGELFF.

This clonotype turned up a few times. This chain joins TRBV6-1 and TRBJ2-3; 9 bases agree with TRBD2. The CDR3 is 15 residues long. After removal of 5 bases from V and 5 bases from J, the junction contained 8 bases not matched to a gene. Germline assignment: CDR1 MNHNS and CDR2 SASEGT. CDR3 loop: CASSFRAGGIDTQYF. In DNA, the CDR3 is TGTGCCAGCAGTTTCCGAGCGGGGGGAATAGATACGCAGTATTTT.

The CDR3 DNA reads TGTGCCAGCAGTAGACAGGTCGCCGGAAACACCATATATTTT. The encoded protein is CASSRQVAGNTIYF. The chain combines TRBV6-5 with TRBJ1-3, with D possibly matching TRBD1 (6 bases). V was shortened by 5 bases and J by 4 bases, with 12 bases between the two germline ends. The CDR3 loop spans 14 amino acids. Germline CDR1 and CDR2: MNHEY and SVGAGI.

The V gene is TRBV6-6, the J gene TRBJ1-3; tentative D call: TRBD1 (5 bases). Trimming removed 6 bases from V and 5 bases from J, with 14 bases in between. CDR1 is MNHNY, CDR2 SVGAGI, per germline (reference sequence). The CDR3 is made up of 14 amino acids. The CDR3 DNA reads TGTGCCAGCAGCACCGGGGGGGTTCGAAACACCATATATTTT. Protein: CASSTGGVRNTIYF.

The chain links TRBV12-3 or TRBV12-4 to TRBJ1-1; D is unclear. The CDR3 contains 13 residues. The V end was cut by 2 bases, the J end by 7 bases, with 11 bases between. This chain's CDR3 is CASSLQPRGEAFF. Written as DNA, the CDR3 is TGTGCCAGCAGTTTACAGCCCCGGGGTGAAGCTTTCTTT.

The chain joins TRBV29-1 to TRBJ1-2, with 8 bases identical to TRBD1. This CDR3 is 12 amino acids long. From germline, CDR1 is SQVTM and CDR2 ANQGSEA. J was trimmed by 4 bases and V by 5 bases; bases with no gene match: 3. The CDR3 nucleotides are TGCAGCGTTTCAGACAGGGGCTATGGCTACACCTTC. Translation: CSVSDRGYGYTF.

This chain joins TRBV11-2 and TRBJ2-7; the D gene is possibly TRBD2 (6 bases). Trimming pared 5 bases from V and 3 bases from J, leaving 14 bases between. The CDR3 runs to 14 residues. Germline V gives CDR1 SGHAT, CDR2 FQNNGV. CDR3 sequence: CASSGRRESYEQYF. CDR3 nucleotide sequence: TGTGCCAGCAGCGGTAGGAGGGAGAGCTACGAGCAGTACTTC.

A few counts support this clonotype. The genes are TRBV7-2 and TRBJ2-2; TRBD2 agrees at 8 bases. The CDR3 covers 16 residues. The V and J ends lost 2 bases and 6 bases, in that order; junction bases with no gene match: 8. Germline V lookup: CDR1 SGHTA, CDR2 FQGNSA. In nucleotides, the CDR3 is TGTGCCAGCAGCTTAATTCCCGGGAGGGTTCCCGGGGAGCTGTTTTTT. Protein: CASSLIPGRVPGELFF.

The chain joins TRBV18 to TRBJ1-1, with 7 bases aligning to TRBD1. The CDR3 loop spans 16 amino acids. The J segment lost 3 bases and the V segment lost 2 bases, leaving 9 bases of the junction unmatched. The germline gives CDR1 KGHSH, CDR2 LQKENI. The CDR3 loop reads CASSPVGTQGDTEAFF. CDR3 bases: TGTGCCAGCTCACCAGTAGGGACTCAGGGGGACACTGAAGCTTTCTTT.

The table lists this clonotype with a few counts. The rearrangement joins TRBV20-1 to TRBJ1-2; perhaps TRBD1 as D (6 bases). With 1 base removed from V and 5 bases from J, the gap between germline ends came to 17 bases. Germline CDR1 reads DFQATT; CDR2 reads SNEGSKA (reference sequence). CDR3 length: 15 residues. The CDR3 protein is CSARARGTMGYGYTF. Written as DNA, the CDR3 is TGCAGTGCTAGAGCTAGAGGGACAATGGGGTATGGCTACACCTTC.

The chain's CDR3 is CASRTTGTNTGELFF. The DNA for the CDR3 is TGTGCCAGTAGAACAACCGGGACTAATACCGGGGAGCTGTTTTTT. The rearrangement uses TRBV19 and TRBJ2-2; 7 nucleotides match TRBD2. The length of the CDR3 is 15 residues. V shed 6 bases, J shed 5 bases, and the junction held 9 bases outside the gene matches. Germline CDR1 LNHDA, CDR2 SQIVND (reference sequence).

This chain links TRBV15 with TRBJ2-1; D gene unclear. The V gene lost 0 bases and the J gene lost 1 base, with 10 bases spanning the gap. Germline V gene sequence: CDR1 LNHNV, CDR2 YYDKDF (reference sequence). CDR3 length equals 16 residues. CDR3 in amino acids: CATSRDQDGSYNEQFF. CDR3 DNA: TGTGCCACCAGCAGAGATCAGGACGGATCCTACAATGAGCAGTTCTTC.

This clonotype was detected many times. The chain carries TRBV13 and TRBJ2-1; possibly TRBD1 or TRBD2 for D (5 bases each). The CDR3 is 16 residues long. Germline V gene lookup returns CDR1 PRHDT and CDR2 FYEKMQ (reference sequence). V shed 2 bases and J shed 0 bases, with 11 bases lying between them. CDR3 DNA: TGTGCCAGCAGCTTACTGGGGGTAAGCTCCTACAATGAGCAGTTCTTC. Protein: CASSLLGVSSYNEQFF. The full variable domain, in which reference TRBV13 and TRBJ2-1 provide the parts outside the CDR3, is AAGVIQSPRHLIKEKRETATLKCYPIPRHDTVYWYQQGPGQDPQFLISFYEKMQSDKGSIPDRFSAQQFSDYHSELNMSSLELGDSALYFCASSLLGVSSYNEQFFGPGTRLTVL.

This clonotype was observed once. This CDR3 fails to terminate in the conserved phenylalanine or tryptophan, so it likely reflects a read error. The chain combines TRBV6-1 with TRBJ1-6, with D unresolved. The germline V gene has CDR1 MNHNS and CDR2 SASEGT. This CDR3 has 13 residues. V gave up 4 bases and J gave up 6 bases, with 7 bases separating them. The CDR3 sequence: CASSVSSNSPLHS. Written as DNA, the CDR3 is TGTGCCAGCAGTGTTTCCAGTAATTCACCCCTCCACTCT.